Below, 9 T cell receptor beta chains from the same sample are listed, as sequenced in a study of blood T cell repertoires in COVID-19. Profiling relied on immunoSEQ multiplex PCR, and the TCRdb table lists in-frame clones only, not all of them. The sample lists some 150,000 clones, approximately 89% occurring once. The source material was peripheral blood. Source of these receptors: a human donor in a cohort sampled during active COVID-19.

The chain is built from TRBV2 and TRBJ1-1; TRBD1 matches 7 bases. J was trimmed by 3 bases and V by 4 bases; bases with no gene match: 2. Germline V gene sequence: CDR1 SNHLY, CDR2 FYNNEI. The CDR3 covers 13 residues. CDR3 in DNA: TGTGCCAGCAGTGCGGACAGGCACACTGAAGCTTTCTTT. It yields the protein CASSADRHTEAFF.

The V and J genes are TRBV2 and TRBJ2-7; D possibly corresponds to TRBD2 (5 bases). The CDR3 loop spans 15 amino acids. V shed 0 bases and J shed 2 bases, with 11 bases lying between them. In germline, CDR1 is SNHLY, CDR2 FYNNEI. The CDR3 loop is CASSEARGQPYEQYF. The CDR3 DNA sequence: TGTGCCAGCAGTGAAGCACGGGGTCAACCCTACGAGCAGTACTTC.

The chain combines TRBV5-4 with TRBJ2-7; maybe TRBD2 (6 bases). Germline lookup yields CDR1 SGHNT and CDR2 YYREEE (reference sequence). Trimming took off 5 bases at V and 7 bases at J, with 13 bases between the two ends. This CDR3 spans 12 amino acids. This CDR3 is CASSQDGGEQYF. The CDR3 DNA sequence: TGTGCCAGCAGTCAGGATGGGGGGGAGCAGTACTTC.

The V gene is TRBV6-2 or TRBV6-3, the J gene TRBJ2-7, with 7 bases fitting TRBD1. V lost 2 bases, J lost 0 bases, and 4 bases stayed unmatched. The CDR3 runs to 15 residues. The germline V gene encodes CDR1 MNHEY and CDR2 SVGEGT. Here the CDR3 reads CASSYPDRVSYEQYF. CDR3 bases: TGTGCCAGCAGTTACCCCGACAGGGTCTCCTACGAGCAGTACTTC.

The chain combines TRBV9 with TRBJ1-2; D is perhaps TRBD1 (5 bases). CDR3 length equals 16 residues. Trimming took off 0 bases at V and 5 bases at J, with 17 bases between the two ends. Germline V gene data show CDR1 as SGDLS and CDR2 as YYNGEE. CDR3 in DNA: TGTGCCAGCAGCGTAGGTGGAAGGGGATTTCGGTATGGCTACACCTTC. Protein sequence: CASSVGGRGFRYGYTF.

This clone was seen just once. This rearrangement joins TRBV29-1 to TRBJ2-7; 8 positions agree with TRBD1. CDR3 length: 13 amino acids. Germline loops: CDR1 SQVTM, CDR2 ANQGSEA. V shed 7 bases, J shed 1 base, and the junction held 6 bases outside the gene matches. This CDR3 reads CSARTGTSYEQYF. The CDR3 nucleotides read TGCAGCGCAAGGACAGGGACGTCCTACGAGCAGTACTTC.

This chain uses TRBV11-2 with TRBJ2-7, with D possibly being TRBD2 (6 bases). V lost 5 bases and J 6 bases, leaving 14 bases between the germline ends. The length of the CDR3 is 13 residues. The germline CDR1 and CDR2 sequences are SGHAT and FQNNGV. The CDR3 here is CASSPGWGGEQYF. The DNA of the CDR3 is TGTGCCAGCAGCCCGGGGTGGGGAGGCGAGCAGTACTTC.

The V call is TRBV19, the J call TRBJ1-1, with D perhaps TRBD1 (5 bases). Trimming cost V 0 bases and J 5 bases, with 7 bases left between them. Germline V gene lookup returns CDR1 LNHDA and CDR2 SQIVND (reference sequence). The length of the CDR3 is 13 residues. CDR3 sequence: CASSIDGGTEAFF. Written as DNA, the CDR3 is TGTGCCAGTAGTATAGATGGGGGGACTGAAGCTTTCTTT.

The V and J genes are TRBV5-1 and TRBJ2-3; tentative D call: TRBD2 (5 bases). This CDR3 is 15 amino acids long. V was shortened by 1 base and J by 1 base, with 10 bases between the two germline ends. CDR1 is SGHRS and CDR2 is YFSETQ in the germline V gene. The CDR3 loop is CASSLRTSRTDTQYF. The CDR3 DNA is TGCGCCAGCAGCTTGAGGACTTCCCGCACAGATACGCAGTATTTT.